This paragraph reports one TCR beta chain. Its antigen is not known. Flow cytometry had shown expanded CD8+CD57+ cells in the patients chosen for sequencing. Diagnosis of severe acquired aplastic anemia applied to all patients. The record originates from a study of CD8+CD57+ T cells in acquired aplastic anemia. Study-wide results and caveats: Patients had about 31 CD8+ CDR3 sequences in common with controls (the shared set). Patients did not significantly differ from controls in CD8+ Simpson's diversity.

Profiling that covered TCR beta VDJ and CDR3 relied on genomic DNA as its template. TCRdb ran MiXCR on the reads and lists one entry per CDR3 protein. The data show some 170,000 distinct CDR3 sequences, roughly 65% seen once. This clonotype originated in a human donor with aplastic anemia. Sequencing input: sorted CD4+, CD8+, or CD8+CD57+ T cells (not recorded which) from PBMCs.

The CDR3 region has the DNA TGCAGCGCACAGCGGGGGTTAAATTGGGAGCAGTACTTC. This translates into CSAQRGLNWEQYF. This chain links TRBV29-1 with TRBJ2-7; 8 bases fit TRBD2. The germline V gene has CDR1 SQVTM and CDR2 ANQGSEA. This CDR3 region has 13 residues. The junction had 12 bases not matched to a gene; V was cut back by 7 bases and J by 7 bases.